This TCR beta chain was retrieved from a study of cytomegalovirus exposure and HLA in healthy donors. V lost 4 bases to trimming and J lost 8 bases, with 18 bases between them. Per germline, CDR1 SGHTA and CDR2 FQGTGA. The CDR3 extends over 15 amino acids. PCR employed 60 Vbeta and 13 Jbeta primers. Measured with immunoSEQ multiplex PCR; TCRdb has only the in-frame clones, and not every one. The sample has 95,000 to 120,000 clones; less than 80% are singletons. The material sequenced was PBMCs. The clonotype was recovered from a woman between 35 and 50 years old in good health and CMV-seropositive. The chain is built from TRBV7-3 and TRBJ2-1, with D perhaps matching TRBD2 (6 bases). The CDR3 is CASSYGTGGGDEQFF. The CDR3 DNA follows: TGTGCCAGCAGCTACGGGACTGGAGGAGGCGATGAGCAGTTCTTC.